A selection of T cell receptor beta chains follows, all from one sample in a study of beta chain features in type 1 diabetes. The repertoire was sequenced with immunoSEQ multiplex PCR; TCRdb's copy has only in-frame clones and lacks some. The data hold more than 250,000 clones, with just over 20% observed a single time. The source material was naive CD4+ T cells from blood. These receptors were collected from a woman aged 40 to 49 with type 1 diabetes. CDR3s include the opening cysteine and the closing phenylalanine or tryptophan. D genes are given only for firm matches. Not all rows give a size; the values are once, few, many and, for expanded clones, a class.

>TRBJ2-5|TRBV28|few|TRBD1
CASSPTPGQGAKKTQYF
TGTGCCAGCAGCCCCACTCCGGGACAGGGGGCCAAGAAGACCCAGTACTTC
>TRBJ2-2|TRBV9|few|TRBD1
CASGQGPTGELFF
TGTGCCAGCGGACAGGGGCCCACCGGGGAGCTGTTTTTT
>TRBJ2-1|TRBV7-9|few|TRBD2
CASSRALAGVYNEQFF
TGTGCCAGCTCCCGAGCCCTAGCGGGGGTATACAATGAGCAGTTCTTC
>TRBJ1-2|TRBV2|NA|TRBD1
CASSPRDRSYGYTF
TGTGCCAGCAGTCCCCGGGACAGATCCTATGGCTACACCTTC
>TRBJ1-5|TRBV7-2|few|NA
CASSLLRNQPQHF
TGTGCCAGCAGCTTACTTCGGAATCAGCCCCAGCATTTT
>TRBJ2-1|TRBV7-2|few|TRBD2
CASSVTSDPYNEQFF
TGTGCCAGCAGCGTTACTAGCGATCCTTACAATGAGCAGTTCTTC
>TRBJ2-7|TRBV18|NA|NA
CASSPQAGSTYEQYF
TGTGCCAGCTCACCACAGGCAGGCTCGACCTACGAGCAGTACTTC
>TRBJ2-4|TRBV7-2|NA|TRBD2
CASSLVGLAEVAKNIQYF
TGTGCCAGCAGCTTAGTGGGACTAGCGGAAGTAGCCAAAAACATTCAGTACTTC
>TRBJ2-1|TRBV25-1|NA|NA
CASSEGSQRDSYNEQFF
TGTGCCAGCAGTGAAGGTTCCCAGAGGGACTCTTACAATGAGCAGTTCTTC
>TRBJ2-3|TRBV7-8|few|NA
CASSPFSDTQYF
TGTGCCAGCAGCCCTTTTTCAGATACGCAGTATTTT
>TRBJ2-6|TRBV28|few|TRBD1
CASTWTGPTGANVLTF
TGTGCCAGCACCTGGACAGGACCGACTGGGGCCAACGTCCTGACTTTC
>TRBJ2-5|TRBV9|few|TRBD2
CASSSSGIGETQYF
TGTGCCAGTTCTTCTAGCGGGATAGGAGAGACCCAGTACTTC
>TRBJ2-2|TRBV27|NA|NA
CASSPSGRLNGELFF
TGTGCCAGCAGCCCCTCGGGGAGACTGAACGGGGAGCTGTTTTTT
>TRBJ1-6|TRBV7-3|few|TRBD1
CASSSQGDNSPLHF
TGTGCCAGCAGCTCCCAGGGGGACAATTCACCCCTCCACTTT
>TRBJ2-7|TRBV29-1|few|NA
CSVSGGPQGTLYEQYF
TGCAGCGTGTCCGGGGGCCCACAGGGGACGCTATACGAGCAGTACTTC
>TRBJ1-2|TRBV29-1|few|NA
CSVESWGSNYGYTF
TGCAGCGTTGAATCATGGGGCAGTAACTATGGCTACACCTTC
>TRBJ2-1|TRBV19|NA|NA
CASSIDSRTEVFF
TGTGCCAGTAGTATAGATTCCAGGACAGAGGTGTTCTTC
>TRBJ1-5|TRBV5-4|NA|NA
CASSLDGANQPQHF
TGTGCCAGCAGCTTGGATGGGGCTAATCAGCCCCAGCATTTT
>TRBJ2-1|TRBV9|NA|TRBD2
CASSVSSGATYNEQFF
TGTGCCAGCAGCGTATCAAGCGGGGCCACCTACAATGAGCAGTTCTTC
>TRBJ1-1|TRBV11-2|NA|TRBD1
CASRIDRGSPEAFF
TGTGCCAGCAGAATAGACAGGGGAAGTCCTGAAGCTTTCTTT
>TRBJ2-3|TRBV9|few|TRBD2
CASSGGLAGESDTQYF
TGTGCCAGCAGCGGTGGACTAGCGGGAGAGTCAGATACGCAGTATTTT
>TRBJ2-3|TRBV7-9|few|TRBD2
CASSEIAGMDTQYF
TGTGCCAGCAGCGAGATAGCGGGAATGGATACGCAGTATTTT
>TRBJ1-5|TRBV15|few|NA
CATSRGGVHQPQHF
TGTGCCACCAGCAGGGGGGGGGTCCATCAGCCCCAGCATTTT
>TRBJ2-5|TRBV5-1|NA|TRBD1
CASSPGQFQETQYF
TGCGCCAGCAGCCCGGGACAGTTTCAAGAGACCCAGTACTTC
>TRBJ2-1|TRBV9|NA|TRBD2
CASSAGTSGRIDEQFF
TGTGCCAGCAGCGCCGGGACTAGCGGGAGGATAGATGAGCAGTTCTTC
>TRBJ2-7|TRBV6-6|NA|NA
CASSYSSFSYEQYF
TGTGCCAGCAGTTACTCGAGTTTTAGCTACGAGCAGTACTTC